Shown below are 31 T cell receptor beta chains from a single sample sequenced in a study of patients and donors after allogeneic stem cell transplantation. MiXCR, applied by TCRdb to the RT-PCR reads, yields one record per CDR3 protein. The sample lists around 82,000 distinct CDR3 sequences, roughly 5.2% occurring once. Input material: blood, either unsorted or a sorted T cell fraction (not recorded which). Receptors originate from a human donor who was either an allogeneic HSCT recipient or a stem cell or donor lymphocyte infusion donor (not recorded which). It is not recorded whose cells these are; they may come from a transplant donor.

This clonotype was found many times. The J gene is TRBJ1-2, the V gene TRBV9; D gene ambiguous. The V end was cut by 4 bases, the J end by 7 bases, with 11 bases between. Germline V CDR1 and CDR2: SGDLS, YYNGEE. The CDR3 is 12 amino acids. CDR3 nucleotide sequence: TGTGCCAGCAGCCAAGTCACGGGTGGCTACACCTTC. It yields the protein CASSQVTGGYTF.

This clonotype has only a few counts. The chain employs TRBV5-4 and TRBJ2-2; D gene ambiguous. The CDR3 covers 14 residues. Germline CDR1 is SGHNT and CDR2 is YYREEE (reference sequence). Deletions cut 0 bases from V and 5 bases from J, with 8 bases between. This chain's CDR3 is CASSLDRRTGELFF. The CDR3 nucleotides are TGTGCCAGCAGCTTGGACCGAAGGACCGGGGAGCTGTTTTTT.

CDR3 amino acids: CSERGGSDTEAFF. The CDR3 DNA sequence: TGCAGTGAGAGGGGGGGATCAGACACTGAAGCTTTCTTT. This chain links TRBV20-1 with TRBJ1-1; maybe TRBD1 (6 bases). The CDR3 has 13 amino acids. Germline V gene lookup returns CDR1 DFQATT and CDR2 SNEGSKA (reference sequence). The V end was cut by 7 bases, the J end by 3 bases, with 15 bases between.

In this sample, this clonotype turned up many times. The rearrangement uses TRBV12-3 or TRBV12-4 and TRBJ2-7, with D unresolved. The CDR3 loop spans 13 amino acids. With 6 bases removed from V and 5 bases from J, the gap between germline ends came to 14 bases. The CDR3 coding sequence is TGTGCCAGCAGCCGAACAGAGCCCAACGAGCAGTACTTC. It yields the protein CASSRTEPNEQYF.

The gene calls are TRBV2 and TRBJ1-3; perhaps TRBD1 as D (5 bases). This CDR3 region has 16 residues. Trimming took off 1 base at V and 2 bases at J, with 12 bases between the two ends. The V gene's germline CDR1 is SNHLY and CDR2 FYNNEI. The CDR3 spells CASSEDSWGAGNTIYF. The DNA for the CDR3 is TGTGCCAGCAGTGAAGATTCGTGGGGGGCTGGAAACACCATATATTTT. The entire variable domain, with the rest obtained from reference TRBV2 and TRBJ1-3, is as follows: EPEVTQTPSHQVTQMGQEVILRCVPISNHLYFYWYRQILGQKVEFLVSFYNNEISEKSEIFDDQFSVERPDGSNFTLKIRSTKLEDSAMYFCASSEDSWGAGNTIYFGEGSWLTVV.

V gene TRBV6-4 combines with J gene TRBJ2-1; perhaps TRBD1 as D (6 bases). This CDR3 has 14 residues. In germline, CDR1 is MRHNA, CDR2 SNTAGT. V was trimmed by 6 bases and J by 9 bases, leaving 18 bases between them. The CDR3 loop reads CASSPNRDRGEQFF. As DNA, the CDR3 is TGTGCCAGCAGCCCCAACAGGGATCGGGGTGAGCAGTTCTTC.

This clonotype was seen only a few times. The chain couples TRBV7-9 to TRBJ2-1, with 10 bases identical to TRBD2. The CDR3 has 17 residues. CDR1 is SEHNR and CDR2 is FQNEAQ in the germline V gene (reference sequence). V trimming: 6 bases; J trimming: 3 bases; junction bases outside the gene matches: 11. CDR3 loop: CASSPPPGTSDYNEQFF. CDR3 DNA sequence: TGTGCCAGCAGTCCCCCTCCCGGGACTAGCGACTACAATGAGCAGTTCTTC.

Only a few counts were recorded for this clonotype. Here the CDR3 reads CASSPQNQPQHF. CDR3 nucleotides: TGTGCCAGCTCACCGCAGAATCAGCCCCAGCATTTT. V usage is TRBV18 and J usage is TRBJ1-5, with no clear D. The germline CDR1 and CDR2 sequences are KGHSH and LQKENI. The CDR3 covers 12 residues. Trimming shortened V by 3 bases and J by 4 bases, and 4 bases separated the two germline ends.

This clonotype was seen at least ten times. The chain uses TRBV9 and TRBJ2-3; a possible D gene is TRBD2 (6 bases). Per germline, CDR1 SGDLS and CDR2 YYNGEE. The length of the CDR3 is 12 residues. V lost 4 bases and J lost 7, with 10 bases in between. CDR3 sequence (DNA): TGTGCCAGCAGCCCGCGGGAATATACGCAGTATTTT. This codes for CASSPREYTQYF.

The chain links TRBV28 to TRBJ2-5, with a possible D match to TRBD2 (5 bases). There are 14 residues in the CDR3. Germline V gene sequence: CDR1 MDHEN, CDR2 SYDVKM. The V end lost 3 bases, the J end lost 2 bases, and 10 bases lay between the germline ends. CDR3 residues: CASSFWENQETQYF. CDR3 DNA sequence: TGTGCCAGCAGTTTCTGGGAGAATCAAGAGACCCAGTACTTC.

The DNA of the CDR3 is TGTGCCAGCAGCCCGGGACTAGCGGGAGGGGCGGCGGAGACCCAGTACTTC. Its protein is CASSPGLAGGAAETQYF. This chain links TRBV9 with TRBJ2-5; 16 bases map to TRBD2. V shed 4 bases, J shed 5 bases, and the junction held 8 bases outside the gene matches. Germline V gene sequence: CDR1 SGDLS, CDR2 YYNGEE. The CDR3 is made up of 17 amino acids.

This clonotype was picked up a small number of times. The CDR3 sequence is CASSSTASTEAFF. The DNA of the CDR3 is TGCGCCAGCAGCTCTACAGCCAGCACTGAAGCTTTCTTT. The chain couples TRBV5-1 to TRBJ1-1; D is uncertain. The CDR3 spans 13 residues. Germline-derived CDR1 and CDR2 are SGHRS and YFSETQ. Trimming removed 3 bases from V and 4 bases from J, with 10 bases in between.

This clonotype was recorded at least ten times. J is TRBJ1-1 and V is TRBV12-3 or TRBV12-4, with 7 bases identical to TRBD1. The CDR3 sequence is 13 residues long. V shed 7 bases and J 5 bases; nucleotides not matched to a gene: 7. Here the CDR3 DNA reads TGTGCCAGCACCCAGGGGGGTCGGACTGAAGCTTTCTTT. Translated: CASTQGGRTEAFF.

The sample holds many counts of this clonotype. The genes are TRBV27 and TRBJ1-5, with TRBD1 matching over 8 bases. CDR1 and CDR2 from the germline V gene are MNHEY and SMNVEV (reference sequence). V dropped 6 bases and J dropped 3; count of bases not matched to a gene: 7. The CDR3 loop spans 15 amino acids. The CDR3 sequence is CASRQDRALNQPQHF. The DNA of the CDR3 is TGTGCCAGCAGACAGGACAGGGCCCTCAATCAGCCCCAGCATTTT.

This clonotype was seen ten or more times. The chain couples TRBV28 to TRBJ2-1, with D hard to call. V dropped 7 bases and J dropped 4 bases, with 5 bases sitting between them. This CDR3 spans 11 amino acids. Per the germline V gene, CDR1 is MDHEN and CDR2 is SYDVKM. The CDR3 nucleotides read TGTGCCAGCAACGATTACAATGAGCAGTTCTTC. This translates into CASNDYNEQFF. Together with reference TRBV28 and TRBJ2-1, the CDR3 gives the full variable domain: DVKVTQSSRYLVKRTGEKVFLECVQDMDHENMFWYRQDPGLGLRLIYFSYDVKMKEKGDIPEGYSVSREKKERFSLILESASTNQTSMYLCASNDYNEQFFGPGTRLTVL.

In regard to this clonotype: Since a much larger clone is just one base distant, this may be a read error. The CDR3 sequence is CASSGGLVPSYNEQFF. Here the CDR3 DNA reads TGCGCCAGCAGCGGGGGACTAGTGCCCTCCTACAATGAGCAGTTCTTC. The chain joins TRBV5-1 to TRBJ2-1; 8 bases map to TRBD2. The CDR3 is made up of 16 amino acids. Trimming removed 4 bases from V and 0 bases from J; junction bases left unmatched: 6. Germline CDR1 is SGHRS and CDR2 is YFSETQ.

This clonotype showed up many times. The V and J genes are TRBV7-8 and TRBJ2-1; possible D gene TRBD2, 6 bases. The V gene lost 5 bases and the J gene lost 7 bases, with 18 bases spanning the gap. In germline, CDR1 is SGHVS, CDR2 FQNEAQ. The CDR3 is 15 amino acids. The CDR3 nucleotides are TGTGCCAGCAGCCTTGGAGGGAGTCTAGGAAATGAGCAGTTCTTC. It yields the protein CASSLGGSLGNEQFF.

The chain recombines TRBV27 with TRBJ2-5; D is possibly TRBD1 or TRBD2 (6 bases each). Germline-derived CDR1 and CDR2 are MNHEY and SMNVEV (reference sequence). This CDR3 spans 14 amino acids. V lost 2 bases and J 7 bases, leaving 14 bases between the germline ends. DNA for the CDR3: TGTGCCAGCAGTTTAGGTGGGGGGCGCGTGACCCAGTACTTC. It translates to CASSLGGGRVTQYF.

This clonotype was counted at least ten times. The chain employs TRBV3-1 and TRBJ1-2; D remains unclear. CDR1 and CDR2 (germline): LGHDT, YNNKEL (reference sequence). The CDR3 runs to 14 residues. V was trimmed by 2 bases and J by 7 bases, leaving 14 bases between them. The CDR3, as DNA: TGTGCCAGCAGCCAATCTACCGGACTCTCTGGCTACACCTTC. Amino acids: CASSQSTGLSGYTF.

This clonotype showed up many times. The chain carries TRBV7-9 and TRBJ2-5, with a tentative D call TRBD1 (5 bases). V gave up 1 base and J gave up 3 bases, with 12 bases separating them. Germline values: CDR1 SEHNR, CDR2 FQNEAQ (reference sequence). This CDR3 has 15 amino acids. The CDR3 sequence is CASSLVYSREETQYF. The CDR3 DNA reads TGTGCCAGCAGCTTAGTTTATTCCAGGGAAGAGACCCAGTACTTC.

This clonotype was found many times. The V gene is TRBV7-2, the J gene TRBJ1-3; 8 positions match TRBD1. V was pared by 5 bases and J by 9 bases, with 6 bases of the junction left unmatched. Germline lookup yields CDR1 SGHTA and CDR2 FQGNSA. The CDR3 sequence is 13 residues long. The CDR3 DNA reads as TGTGCCAGCAGCACCCGACAGGGGACCACCATATATTTT. The encoded protein is CASSTRQGTTIYF.

This clonotype was observed many times. The V and J genes are TRBV11-2 and TRBJ2-1; D is unclear. Per the germline V gene, CDR1 is SGHAT and CDR2 is FQNNGV. The V and J ends lost 3 bases and 6 bases respectively, with 12 bases between them. The CDR3 is made up of 14 amino acids. CDR3 DNA: TGTGCCAGCAGCTTTAGTTTGGGGTCCAATGAGCAGTTCTTC. Translated, it gives CASSFSLGSNEQFF.

This clonotype was found many times. This sequence joins TRBV20-1 and TRBJ1-3; no firm D call. CDR1 and CDR2 (germline): DFQATT, SNEGSKA (reference sequence). Deletions cut 6 bases from V and 2 bases from J, with 11 bases between. CDR3 size: 13 residues. Written as DNA, the CDR3 is TGCAGTGCGGGCGAACCCCCTGGAAACACCATATATTTT. Translated, it gives CSAGEPPGNTIYF.

There are a few counts of this clonotype. J is TRBJ2-6 and V is TRBV20-1; maybe TRBD2 (5 bases). CDR1 and CDR2 (germline): DFQATT, SNEGSKA (reference sequence). The CDR3 length is 16 residues. V shed 3 bases and J shed 0 bases, with 12 bases lying between them. The CDR3 sequence is CSASRQGSSGANVLTF. Written as DNA, the CDR3 is TGCAGTGCTAGTCGGCAAGGGAGCTCTGGGGCCAACGTCCTGACTTTC.

This clonotype has ten or more counts. The chain recombines TRBV11-1 with TRBJ2-1, with 8 bases that match TRBD1. This CDR3 spans 16 amino acids. With 1 base clipped from V and 1 base from J, the junction kept 3 bases outside the gene matches. CDR1 and CDR2 from the germline V gene are SGHAT and FQDESV (reference sequence). Written as DNA, the CDR3 is TGTGCCAGCAGCTTAGAATGGGACAGGTCCTACAATGAGCAGTTCTTC. Encoded protein: CASSLEWDRSYNEQFF.

This clonotype showed up many times. The CDR3, as DNA: TGCAGTGCTAGCCCCGGGACTGCCGGAACCCAGTACTTC. Amino acid sequence: CSASPGTAGTQYF. This chain uses TRBV20-1 with TRBJ2-7; D possibly corresponds to TRBD2 (6 bases). Trimming stripped 3 bases from V and 10 bases from J, with 19 bases between. CDR1 and CDR2 (germline): DFQATT, SNEGSKA (reference sequence). The CDR3 spans 13 residues.

This clonotype was counted at least ten times. The CDR3 is CASSPGQRTDTQYF. CDR3 in DNA: TGTGCCAGCAGCCCGGGACAGCGCACAGATACGCAGTATTTT. The rearrangement uses TRBV4-2 and TRBJ2-3, with 7 bases matching TRBD1. CDR1 LGHNA and CDR2 YNFKEQ come from the germline V gene. The J segment lost 1 base and the V segment lost 4 bases, leaving 2 bases of the junction unmatched. This CDR3 contains 14 residues.

The table lists this clonotype with many counts. The rearrangement joins TRBV15 to TRBJ2-1; D may be TRBD2 (5 bases). Germline loops: CDR1 LNHNV, CDR2 YYDKDF (reference sequence). The CDR3 spans 16 residues. V was cut by 0 bases and J by 6 bases, with 15 bases left in between. In DNA form, the CDR3 reads TGTGCCACCAGCAGAGAAGGTAGAGGCCGGGGCAATGAGCAGTTCTTC. Its protein is CATSREGRGRGNEQFF.

This clonotype was detected ten times or more. The V call is TRBV7-9, the J call TRBJ2-7; TRBD1 matches 8 bases. The CDR3 consists of 14 residues. With V trimmed by 4 bases and J by 6 bases, 8 bases remained unmatched. Germline V gene sequence: CDR1 SEHNR, CDR2 FQNEAQ (reference sequence). Here the CDR3 reads CASSSTGAVAEQYF. In DNA form, the CDR3 reads TGTGCCAGCAGCTCGACAGGGGCAGTGGCCGAGCAGTACTTC. The whole variable domain, remainder taken from reference TRBV7-9 and TRBJ2-7, is DTGVSQNPRHKITKRGQNVTFRCDPISEHNRLYWYRQTLGQGPEFLTYFQNEAQLEKSRLLSDRFSAERPKGSFSTLEIQRTEQGDSAMYLCASSSTGAVAEQYFGPGTRLTVT.

This clonotype was observed at least ten times. The chain is built from TRBV5-5 and TRBJ2-1; D is possibly TRBD1 (5 bases). The CDR3 consists of 12 residues. V was trimmed by 0 bases and J by 7 bases, leaving 5 bases between them. Germline lookup yields CDR1 SGHKS and CDR2 YYEKEE (reference sequence). CDR3 nucleotides: TGTGCCAGCAGCTTGGAGGGGAATGAGCAGTTCTTC. Translation gives CASSLEGNEQFF.

The table lists this clonotype with many counts. V is TRBV14 and J is TRBJ1-1, with 8 bases aligning to TRBD1. V lost 6 bases to trimming and J lost 1 base; unmatched junction nucleotides: 10. Looked up from germline, CDR1 is SGHDN and CDR2 is FVKESK. CDR3 length: 16 amino acids. As DNA, the CDR3 is TGTGCCAGCAGGGCCGGGACAGGCCTTCAGAACACTGAAGCTTTCTTT. It yields the protein CASRAGTGLQNTEAFF.